Following are 20 T cell receptor beta chains from one sample sequenced in a study of T cells in severe cutaneous drug reactions. The patients sequenced had a carbamazepine-induced Stevens-Johnson syndrome or toxic epidermal necrolysis reaction. TCR subtype-specific primers in iRepertoire multiplex PCR prepared libraries for bulk and single-cell sequencing. TCRdb re-called the multiplex PCR reads and catalogs CDR3 proteins one per entry, DNA excluded. Recorded for this sample: 1,100 to 1,500 distinct CDR3 sequences. Material for sequencing was cells from a skin blister. The receptors were gathered from a human donor with a severe cutaneous adverse drug reaction.

The gene calls are TRBV20-1 and TRBJ1-4. This CDR3 comprises 14 residues. Per the germline V gene, CDR1 is DFQATT and CDR2 is SNEGSKA (reference sequence). CDR3 protein: CSANRGLTNEKLFF.

This clonotype is classed as medium-sized by frequency. The chain couples TRBV7-2 to TRBJ1-6. This CDR3 contains 13 residues. CDR1 and CDR2 (germline): SGHTA, FQGNSA. CDR3 region: CASTLRYNSPLHF.

By frequency, this clonotype is medium-sized (0.01 to 0.1%). The chain recombines TRBV7-8 with TRBJ2-5; without DNA, the TCRdb call of TRBD1 cannot be checked. CDR1 and CDR2 from the germline V gene are SGHVS and FQNEAQ. The length of the CDR3 is 14 residues. This chain's CDR3 is CASSLRGRGETQYF. The full variable domain, with the rest looked up from reference TRBV7-8 and TRBJ2-5, is GAGVSQSPRYKVAKRGQDVALRCDPISGHVSLFWYQQALGQGPEFLTYFQNEAQLDKSGLPSDRFFAERPEGSVSTLKIQRTQQEDSAVYLCASSLRGRGETQYFGPGTRLLVL.

This chain joins TRBV5-1 and TRBJ1-5; the TCRdb D gene call, TRBD1, has no DNA to confirm it. The CDR3 is 15 amino acids. The germline CDR1 and CDR2 sequences are SGHRS and YFSETQ. The CDR3 loop is CASSPQGASNQPQHF.

This rearrangement joins TRBV20-1 to TRBJ2-7; TCRdb indicates TRBD1, and absent DNA this call remains unverified. Per the germline V gene, CDR1 is DFQATT and CDR2 is SNEGSKA (reference sequence). This CDR3 comprises 14 residues. CDR3 in amino acids: CSARALGTQYEQYF.

This clonotype ranks as medium-sized in terms of frequency. V and J are TRBV27 and TRBJ1-1; TCRdb's assignment of TRBD1 cannot be checked, as there is no DNA. This CDR3 spans 13 amino acids. Germline V gene lookup returns CDR1 MNHEY and CDR2 SMNVEV (reference sequence). The CDR3 loop is CASRWGGSTEAFF.

The chain combines TRBV20-1 with TRBJ2-3; TCRdb's D call, TRBD2, is unchecked because there is no DNA. The germline V gene encodes CDR1 DFQATT and CDR2 SNEGSKA (reference sequence). This CDR3 has 15 amino acids. The CDR3 spells CSARTSGYSTDTQYF.

In terms of frequency, this clonotype is medium-sized. This chain joins TRBV7-2 and TRBJ2-5; checking the TCRdb D call of TRBD1 is not possible without DNA. This CDR3 contains 15 residues. Germline assignment: CDR1 SGHTA and CDR2 FQGNSA. CDR3 residues: CASSSSGTSKETQYF.

This chain links TRBV29-1 with TRBJ2-3. Germline V lookup: CDR1 SQVTM, CDR2 ANQGSEA. This CDR3 region has 13 residues. The CDR3: CSVEDSIADTQYF.

Its frequency marks this clonotype as medium-sized (0.01 to 0.1%). The chain couples TRBV7-2 to TRBJ2-1. Per the germline V gene, CDR1 is SGHTA and CDR2 is FQGNSA. The CDR3 spans 13 residues. The CDR3 loop reads CASSIMRYNEQFF.

The chain recombines TRBV9 with TRBJ2-1; the D gene TCRdb calls, TRBD2, cannot be checked with no DNA. Germline-derived CDR1 and CDR2 are SGDLS and YYNGEE. The CDR3 length is 17 residues. CDR3 region: CASSSRTSGGFGDEQFF.

This clonotype registers medium-sized by frequency. The chain recombines TRBV2 with TRBJ2-1; the TCRdb call, TRBD2, lacks DNA for checking. Germline CDR1 SNHLY, CDR2 FYNNEI. The CDR3 covers 15 residues. CDR3 amino acids: CASSYLAGGVNEQFF.

J is TRBJ1-1 and V is TRBV2. This CDR3 comprises 14 residues. Germline V CDR1 and CDR2: SNHLY, FYNNEI. CDR3: CASSPTTGDTEAFF.

Measured by frequency, this clonotype is medium-sized. V usage is TRBV4-1 and J usage is TRBJ2-1; TCRdb's D call of TRBD1 is untestable without DNA. The CDR3 is 16 residues long. Germline V gives CDR1 MGHRA, CDR2 YSYEKL. The CDR3 sequence: CASSQEGRVVWNEQFF.

CDR3 residues: CSARTSGNQETQYF. The chain couples TRBV20-1 to TRBJ2-5; TCRdb's D call of TRBD2 is untestable without DNA. The length of the CDR3 is 14 residues. The germline V gene has CDR1 DFQATT and CDR2 SNEGSKA (reference sequence).

This clonotype ranks as medium-sized in terms of frequency. The chain is built from TRBV3-1 and TRBJ1-4; the TRBD1 assignment by TCRdb is unverifiable without DNA. The length of the CDR3 is 22 residues. CDR1 and CDR2 from the germline V gene are LGHDT and YNNKEL (reference sequence). The CDR3 spells CASSQEPSPGQGDSGTNEKLFF. The full variable domain, rest sourced from reference TRBV3-1 and TRBJ1-4, is DTAVSQTPKYLVTQMGNDKSIKCEQNLGHDTMYWYKQDSKKFLKIMFSYNNKELIINETVPNRFSPKSPDKAHLNLHINSLELGDSAVYFCASSQEPSPGQGDSGTNEKLFFGSGTQLSVL.

In terms of frequency, this clonotype is medium-sized (0.01 to 0.1%). This chain uses TRBV10-2 with TRBJ2-1; the D call of TRBD1 rests on TCRdb alone, since no DNA is present to check it. The germline gives CDR1 WSHSY, CDR2 SAAADI. This CDR3 comprises 13 residues. The CDR3 spells CASSRTGDNEQFF.

The J gene is TRBJ2-1, the V gene TRBV30; TCRdb names TRBD1, which stays unverified in the absence of DNA. The CDR3 has 14 amino acids. CDR1 is GTSNPN and CDR2 is SVGIG in the germline V gene (reference sequence). CDR3 amino acids: CAWATGLSYNEQFF.

The chain has TRBV3-1 and TRBJ2-3; TCRdb lists TRBD2, though no DNA is available to test this call. Germline CDR1 and CDR2: LGHDT and YNNKEL (reference sequence). This CDR3 region has 14 residues. The chain's CDR3 is CASSRGGSVNTQYF.

This clonotype registers medium-sized by frequency. This rearrangement joins TRBV30 to TRBJ2-6; TCRdb's D gene call, TRBD1, goes unchecked for lack of DNA. The germline V gene has CDR1 GTSNPN and CDR2 SVGIG (reference sequence). The CDR3 is 14 residues long. This chain's CDR3 is CASRVLSGANVLTF. Variable domain in full (rest from reference TRBV30 and TRBJ2-6): SQTIHQWPATLVQPVGSPLSLECTVEGTSNPNLYWYRQAAGRGLQLLFYSVGIGQISSEVPQNLSASRPQDRQFILSSKKLLLSDSGFYLCASRVLSGANVLTFGAGSRLTVL.